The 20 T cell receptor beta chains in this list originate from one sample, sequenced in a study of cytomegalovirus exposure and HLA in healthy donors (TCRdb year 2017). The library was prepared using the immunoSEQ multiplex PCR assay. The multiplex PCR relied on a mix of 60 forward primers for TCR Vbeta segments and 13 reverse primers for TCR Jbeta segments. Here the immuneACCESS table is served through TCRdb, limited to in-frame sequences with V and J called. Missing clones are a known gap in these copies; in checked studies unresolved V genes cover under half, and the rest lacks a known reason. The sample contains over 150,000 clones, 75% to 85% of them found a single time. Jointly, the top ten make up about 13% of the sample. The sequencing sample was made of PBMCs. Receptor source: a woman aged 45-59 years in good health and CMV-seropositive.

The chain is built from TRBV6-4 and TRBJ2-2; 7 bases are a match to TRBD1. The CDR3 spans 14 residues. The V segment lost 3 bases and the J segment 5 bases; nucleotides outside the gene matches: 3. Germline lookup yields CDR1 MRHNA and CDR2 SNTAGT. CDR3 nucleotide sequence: TGTGCCAGCAGTGAGGCAGGGGGTACCGGGGAGCTGTTTTTT. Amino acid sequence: CASSEAGGTGELFF.

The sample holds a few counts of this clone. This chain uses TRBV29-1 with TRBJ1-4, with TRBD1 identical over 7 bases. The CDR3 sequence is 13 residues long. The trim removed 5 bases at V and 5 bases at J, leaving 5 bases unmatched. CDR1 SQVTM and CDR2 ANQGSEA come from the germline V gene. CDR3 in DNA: TGCAGCGTTACGGGACAGTCAAATGAAAAACTGTTTTTT. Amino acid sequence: CSVTGQSNEKLFF.

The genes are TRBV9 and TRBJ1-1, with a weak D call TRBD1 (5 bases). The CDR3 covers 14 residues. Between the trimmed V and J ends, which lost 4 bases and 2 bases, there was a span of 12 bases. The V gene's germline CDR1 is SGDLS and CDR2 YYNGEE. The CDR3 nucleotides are TGTGCCAGCAGCACAGGTCCCCATAACACTGAAGCTTTCTTT. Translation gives CASSTGPHNTEAFF.

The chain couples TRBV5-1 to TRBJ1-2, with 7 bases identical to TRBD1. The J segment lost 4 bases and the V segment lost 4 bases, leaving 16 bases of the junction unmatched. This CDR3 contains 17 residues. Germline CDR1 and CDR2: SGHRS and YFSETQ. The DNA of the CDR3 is TGCGCCAGCAGCCGAGCCGGGACAGAGTCAAGGGTCTATGGCTACACCTTC. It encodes CASSRAGTESRVYGYTF.

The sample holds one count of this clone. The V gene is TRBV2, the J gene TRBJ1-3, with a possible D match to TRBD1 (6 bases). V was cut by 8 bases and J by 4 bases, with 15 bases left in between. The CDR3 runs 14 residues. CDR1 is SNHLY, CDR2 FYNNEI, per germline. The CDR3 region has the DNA TGTGCCAGCTCCAATACAGGGCTCGGAAACACCATATATTTT. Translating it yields CASSNTGLGNTIYF.

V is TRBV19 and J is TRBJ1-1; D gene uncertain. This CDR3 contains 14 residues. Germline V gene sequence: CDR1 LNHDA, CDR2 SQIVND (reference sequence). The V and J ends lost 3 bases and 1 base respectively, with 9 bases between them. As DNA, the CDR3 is TGTGCCAGTAGTATCGCAAGCTCGAACACTGAAGCTTTCTTT. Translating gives CASSIASSNTEAFF.

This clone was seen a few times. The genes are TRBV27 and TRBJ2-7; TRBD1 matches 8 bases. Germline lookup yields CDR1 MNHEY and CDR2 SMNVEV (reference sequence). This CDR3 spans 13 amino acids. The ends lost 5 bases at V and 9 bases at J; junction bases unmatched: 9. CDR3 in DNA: TGTGCCAGCAGTAGTGGACAGGGTAAGAGGCAGTACTTC. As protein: CASSSGQGKRQYF.

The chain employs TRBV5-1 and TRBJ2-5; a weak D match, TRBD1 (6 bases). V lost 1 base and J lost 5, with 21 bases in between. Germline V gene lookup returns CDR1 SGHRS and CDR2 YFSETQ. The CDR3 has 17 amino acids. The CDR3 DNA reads TGCGCCAGCAGCTTGTTTTCAACAGGGTATAGTCAGGAGACCCAGTACTTC. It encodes CASSLFSTGYSQETQYF.

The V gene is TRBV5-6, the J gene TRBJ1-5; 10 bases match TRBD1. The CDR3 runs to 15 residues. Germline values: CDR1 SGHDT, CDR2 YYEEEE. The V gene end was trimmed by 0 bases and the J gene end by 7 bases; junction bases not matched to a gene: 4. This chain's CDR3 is CASSLGGQGEQPQHF. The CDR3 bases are TGTGCCAGCAGCTTGGGAGGACAGGGGGAACAGCCCCAGCATTTT.

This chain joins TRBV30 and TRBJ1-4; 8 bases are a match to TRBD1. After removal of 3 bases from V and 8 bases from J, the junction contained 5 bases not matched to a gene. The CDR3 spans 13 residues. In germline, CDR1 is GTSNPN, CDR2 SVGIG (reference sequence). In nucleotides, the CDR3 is TGTGCCTGGAGCGGACAGGGTCAGGAAAAACTGTTTTTT. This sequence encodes CAWSGQGQEKLFF.

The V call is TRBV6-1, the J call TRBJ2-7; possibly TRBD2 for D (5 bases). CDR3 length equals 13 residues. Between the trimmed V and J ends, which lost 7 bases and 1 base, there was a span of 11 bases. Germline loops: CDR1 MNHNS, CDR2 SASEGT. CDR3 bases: TGTGCCAGCAATCGAGGGCCTTCCTACGAGCAGTACTTC. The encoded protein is CASNRGPSYEQYF.

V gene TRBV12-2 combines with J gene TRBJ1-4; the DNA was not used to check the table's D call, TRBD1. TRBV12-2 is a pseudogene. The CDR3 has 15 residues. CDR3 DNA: TGTGCAAGTCGCTTTCGGGACAGGGATCATGAAAAACTGTTTTTT. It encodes CASRFRDRDHEKLFF.

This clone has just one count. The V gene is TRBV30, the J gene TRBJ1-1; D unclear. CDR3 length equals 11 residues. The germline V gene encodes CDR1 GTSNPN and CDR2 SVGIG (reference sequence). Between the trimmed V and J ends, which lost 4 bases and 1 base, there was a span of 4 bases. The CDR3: CAWKQNTEAFF. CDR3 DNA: TGTGCCTGGAAACAGAACACTGAAGCTTTCTTT.

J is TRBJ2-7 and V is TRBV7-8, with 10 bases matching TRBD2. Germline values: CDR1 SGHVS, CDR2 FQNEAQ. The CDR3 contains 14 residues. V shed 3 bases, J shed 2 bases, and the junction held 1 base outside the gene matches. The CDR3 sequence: CASSFSGGTYEQYF. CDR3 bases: TGTGCCAGCAGCTTTAGCGGGGGGACCTACGAGCAGTACTTC.

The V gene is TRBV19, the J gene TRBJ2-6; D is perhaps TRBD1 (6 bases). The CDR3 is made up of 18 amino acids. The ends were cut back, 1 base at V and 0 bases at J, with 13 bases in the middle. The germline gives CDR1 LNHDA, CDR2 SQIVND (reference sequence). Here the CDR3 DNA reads TGTGCCAGTAGTATAGGGGCCAGGGGTTACTCTGGGGCCAACGTCCTGACTTTC. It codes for CASSIGARGYSGANVLTF. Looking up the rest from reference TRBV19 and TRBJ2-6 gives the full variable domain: DGGITQSPKYLFRKEGQNVTLSCEQNLNHDAMYWYRQDPGQGLRLIYYSQIVNDFQKGDIAEGYSVSREKKESFPLTVTSAQKNPTAFYLCASSIGARGYSGANVLTFGAGSRLTVL.

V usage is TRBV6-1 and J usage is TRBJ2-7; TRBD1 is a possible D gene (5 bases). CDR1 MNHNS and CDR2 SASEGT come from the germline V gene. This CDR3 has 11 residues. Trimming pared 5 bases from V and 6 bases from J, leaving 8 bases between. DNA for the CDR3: TGTGCCAGCAGTAGGGGTGGCGAGCAGTACTTC. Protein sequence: CASSRGGEQYF.

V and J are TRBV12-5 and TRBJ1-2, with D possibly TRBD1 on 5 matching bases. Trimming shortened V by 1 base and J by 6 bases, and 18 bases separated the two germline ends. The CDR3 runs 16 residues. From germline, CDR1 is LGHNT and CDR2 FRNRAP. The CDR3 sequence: CASGLAGGVGGHGYTF. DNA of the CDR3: TGTGCTAGTGGTTTGGCCGGAGGGGTGGGCGGCCATGGCTACACCTTC.

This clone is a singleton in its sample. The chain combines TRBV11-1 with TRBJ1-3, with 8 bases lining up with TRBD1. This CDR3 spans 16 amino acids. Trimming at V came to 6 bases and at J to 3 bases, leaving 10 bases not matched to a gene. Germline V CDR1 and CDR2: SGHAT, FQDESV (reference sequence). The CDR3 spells CASRPSTGAFGNTIYF. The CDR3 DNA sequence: TGTGCCAGCAGACCATCGACAGGGGCTTTTGGAAACACCATATATTTT. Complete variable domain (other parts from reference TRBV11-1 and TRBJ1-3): EAEVAQSPRYKITEKSQAVAFWCDPISGHATLYWYRQILGQGPELLVQFQDESVVDDSQLPKDRFSAERLKGVDSTLKIQPAELGDSAMYLCASRPSTGAFGNTIYFGEGSWLTVV.

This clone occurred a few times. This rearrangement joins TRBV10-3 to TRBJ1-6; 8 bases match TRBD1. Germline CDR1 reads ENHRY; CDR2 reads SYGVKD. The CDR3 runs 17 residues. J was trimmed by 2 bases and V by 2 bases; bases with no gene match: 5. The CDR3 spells CAISESQGATYNSPLHF. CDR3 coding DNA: TGTGCCATCAGTGAGAGCCAGGGGGCGACCTATAATTCACCCCTCCACTTT.

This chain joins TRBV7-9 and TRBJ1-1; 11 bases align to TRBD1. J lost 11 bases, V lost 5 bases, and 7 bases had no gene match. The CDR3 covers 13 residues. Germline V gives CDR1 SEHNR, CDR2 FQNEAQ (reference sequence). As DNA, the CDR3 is TGTGCCAGCAGCCCCTCCGGGACAGGGGGGGCTTTCTTT. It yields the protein CASSPSGTGGAFF. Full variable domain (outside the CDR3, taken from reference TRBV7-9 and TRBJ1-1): DTGVSQNPRHKITKRGQNVTFRCDPISEHNRLYWYRQTLGQGPEFLTYFQNEAQLEKSRLLSDRFSAERPKGSFSTLEIQRTEQGDSAMYLCASSPSGTGGAFFGQGTRLTVV.